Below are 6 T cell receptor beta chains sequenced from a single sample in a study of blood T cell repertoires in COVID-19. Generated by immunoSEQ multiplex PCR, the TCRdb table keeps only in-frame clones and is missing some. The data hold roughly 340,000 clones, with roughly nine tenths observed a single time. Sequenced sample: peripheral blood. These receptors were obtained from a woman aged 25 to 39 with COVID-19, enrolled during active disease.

The CDR3 reads CSAQRWSGDYNEQFF. CDR3 nucleotides: TGCAGCGCCCAAAGGTGGTCAGGGGACTACAATGAGCAGTTCTTC. The genes are TRBV29-1 and TRBJ2-1; weak D call: TRBD1 (6 bases). Trimming pared 7 bases from V and 3 bases from J, leaving 19 bases between. The CDR3 loop spans 15 amino acids. Germline CDR1 and CDR2: SQVTM and ANQGSEA.

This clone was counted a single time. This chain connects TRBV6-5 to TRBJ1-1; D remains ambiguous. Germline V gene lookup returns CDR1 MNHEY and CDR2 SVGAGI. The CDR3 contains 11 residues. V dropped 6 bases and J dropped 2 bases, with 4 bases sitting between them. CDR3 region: CASSKNTEAFF. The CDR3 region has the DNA TGTGCCAGCAGCAAAAACACTGAAGCTTTCTTT.

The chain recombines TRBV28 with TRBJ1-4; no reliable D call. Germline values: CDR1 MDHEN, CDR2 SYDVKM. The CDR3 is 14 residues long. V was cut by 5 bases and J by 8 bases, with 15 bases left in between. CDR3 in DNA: TGTGCCAGCAGTACCGGGAAGGGAGGAGAAAAACTGTTTTTT. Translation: CASSTGKGGEKLFF.

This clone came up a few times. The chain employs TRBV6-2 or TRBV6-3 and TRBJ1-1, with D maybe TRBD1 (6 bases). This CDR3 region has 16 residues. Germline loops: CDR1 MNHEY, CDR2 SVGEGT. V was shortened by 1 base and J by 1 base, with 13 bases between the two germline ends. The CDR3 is CASSYFLQGPNTEAFF. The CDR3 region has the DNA TGTGCCAGCAGTTACTTTCTACAGGGTCCGAACACTGAAGCTTTCTTT.

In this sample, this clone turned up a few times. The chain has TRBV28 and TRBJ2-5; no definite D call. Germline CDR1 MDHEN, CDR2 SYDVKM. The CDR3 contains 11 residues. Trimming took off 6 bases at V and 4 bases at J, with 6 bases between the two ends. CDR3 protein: CASRARETQYF. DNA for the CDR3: TGTGCCAGCAGGGCCCGAGAGACCCAGTACTTC.

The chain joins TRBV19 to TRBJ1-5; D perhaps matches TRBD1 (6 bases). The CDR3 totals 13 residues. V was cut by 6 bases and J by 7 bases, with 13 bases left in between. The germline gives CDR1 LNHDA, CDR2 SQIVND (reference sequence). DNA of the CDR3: TGTGCCAGTAGCGAAACCAGGGGACAGCCCCAGCATTTT. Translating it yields CASSETRGQPQHF.